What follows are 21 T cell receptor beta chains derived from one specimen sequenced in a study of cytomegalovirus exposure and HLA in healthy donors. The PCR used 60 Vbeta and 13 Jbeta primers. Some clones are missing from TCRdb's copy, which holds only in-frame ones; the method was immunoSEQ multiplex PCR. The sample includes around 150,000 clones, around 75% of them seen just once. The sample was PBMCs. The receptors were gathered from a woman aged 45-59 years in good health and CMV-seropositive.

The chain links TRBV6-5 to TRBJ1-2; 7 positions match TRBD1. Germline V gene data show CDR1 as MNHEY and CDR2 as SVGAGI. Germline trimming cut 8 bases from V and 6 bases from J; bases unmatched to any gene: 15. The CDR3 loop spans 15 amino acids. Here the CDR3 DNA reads TGTGCCAGCGTCCTCCGACAGGGCAATATCAATGGCTACACCTTC. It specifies CASVLRQGNINGYTF.

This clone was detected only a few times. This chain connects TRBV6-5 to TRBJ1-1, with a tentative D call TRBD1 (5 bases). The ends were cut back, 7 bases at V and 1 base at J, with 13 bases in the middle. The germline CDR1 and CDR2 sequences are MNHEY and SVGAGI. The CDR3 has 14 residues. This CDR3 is CASKEGPQNTEAFF. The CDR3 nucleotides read TGTGCCAGCAAGGAGGGACCCCAGAACACTGAAGCTTTCTTT.

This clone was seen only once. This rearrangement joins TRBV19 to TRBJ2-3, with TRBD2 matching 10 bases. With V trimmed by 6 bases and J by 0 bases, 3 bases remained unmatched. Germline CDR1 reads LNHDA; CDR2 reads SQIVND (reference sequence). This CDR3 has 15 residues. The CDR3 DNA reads TGTGCCAGTAGCGAGACTAGCGGGAGCACAGATACGCAGTATTTT. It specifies CASSETSGSTDTQYF.

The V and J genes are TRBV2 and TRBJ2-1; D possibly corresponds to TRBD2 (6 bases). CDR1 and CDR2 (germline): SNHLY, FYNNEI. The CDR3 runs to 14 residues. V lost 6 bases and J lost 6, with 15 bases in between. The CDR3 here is CASSPRLGANEQFF. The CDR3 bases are TGTGCCAGCAGCCCCCGACTAGGGGCCAATGAGCAGTTCTTC.

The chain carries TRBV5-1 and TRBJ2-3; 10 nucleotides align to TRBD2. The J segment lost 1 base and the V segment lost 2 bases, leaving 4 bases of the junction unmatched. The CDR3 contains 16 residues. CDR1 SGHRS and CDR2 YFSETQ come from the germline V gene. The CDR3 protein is CASSFIGTSGTDTQYF. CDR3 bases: TGCGCCAGCAGCTTCATCGGGACTAGCGGCACAGATACGCAGTATTTT.

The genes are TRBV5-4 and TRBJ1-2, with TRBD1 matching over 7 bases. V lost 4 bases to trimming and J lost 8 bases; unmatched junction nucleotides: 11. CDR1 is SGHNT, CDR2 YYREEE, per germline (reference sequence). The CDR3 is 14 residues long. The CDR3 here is CASSVPGQNRGYTF. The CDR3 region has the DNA TGTGCCAGCAGCGTCCCGGGACAGAATAGAGGCTACACCTTC.

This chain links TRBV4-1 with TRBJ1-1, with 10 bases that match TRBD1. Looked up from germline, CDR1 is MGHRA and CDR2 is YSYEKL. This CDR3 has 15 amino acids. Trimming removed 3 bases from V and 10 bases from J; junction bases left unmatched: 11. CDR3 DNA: TGCGCCAGCAGCCAGGACGGGACAGGGGATTTGGGAGCTTTCTTT. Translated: CASSQDGTGDLGAFF.

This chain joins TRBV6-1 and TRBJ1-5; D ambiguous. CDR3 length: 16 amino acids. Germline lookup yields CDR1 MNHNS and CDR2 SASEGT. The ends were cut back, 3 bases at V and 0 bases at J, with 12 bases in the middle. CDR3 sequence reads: CASSDIQLYSNQPQHF. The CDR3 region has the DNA TGTGCCAGCAGTGATATACAGCTTTATAGCAATCAGCCCCAGCATTTT.

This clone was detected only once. This CDR3 is CASSSRVASNQPQHF. For the CDR3, the DNA is TGTGCCAGCAGCTCCCGGGTGGCTAGCAATCAGCCCCAGCATTTT. J is TRBJ1-5 and V is TRBV21-1. TRBV21-1 is recorded as a pseudogene. The CDR3 covers 15 residues.

CDR3 nucleotides: TGTGCCAGCAGCTTAGGAGGAACAAATTCACCCCTCCACTTT. This encodes CASSLGGTNSPLHF. J is TRBJ1-6 and V is TRBV7-9; D is uncertain. There are 14 residues in the CDR3. Trimming removed 1 base at V and 7 bases at J, with 8 bases between. Germline loops: CDR1 SEHNR, CDR2 FQNEAQ (reference sequence).

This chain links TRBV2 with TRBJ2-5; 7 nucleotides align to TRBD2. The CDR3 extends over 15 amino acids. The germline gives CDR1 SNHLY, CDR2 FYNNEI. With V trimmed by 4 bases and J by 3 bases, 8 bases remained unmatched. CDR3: CASSAPGGGKETQYF. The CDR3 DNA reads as TGTGCCAGCAGTGCCCCTGGCGGGGGAAAAGAGACCCAGTACTTC.

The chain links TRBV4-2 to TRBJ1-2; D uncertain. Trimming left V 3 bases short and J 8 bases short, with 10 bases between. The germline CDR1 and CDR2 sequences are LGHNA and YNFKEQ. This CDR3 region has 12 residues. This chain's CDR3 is CASSHPVGGYTF. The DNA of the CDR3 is TGTGCCAGCAGCCATCCCGTGGGCGGCTACACCTTC.

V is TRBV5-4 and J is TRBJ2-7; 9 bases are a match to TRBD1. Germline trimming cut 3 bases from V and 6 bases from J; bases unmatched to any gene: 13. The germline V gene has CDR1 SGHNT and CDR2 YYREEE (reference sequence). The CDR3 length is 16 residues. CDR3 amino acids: CASSSLTGTGSIEQYF. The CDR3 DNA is TGTGCCAGCAGCTCTCTTACCGGGACAGGGTCTATCGAGCAGTACTTC. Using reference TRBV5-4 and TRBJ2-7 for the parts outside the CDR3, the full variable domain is ETGVTQSPTHLIKTRGQQVTLRCSSQSGHNTVSWYQQALGQGPQFIFQYYREEENGRGNFPPRFSGLQFPNYSSELNVNALELDDSALYLCASSSLTGTGSIEQYFGPGTRLTVT.

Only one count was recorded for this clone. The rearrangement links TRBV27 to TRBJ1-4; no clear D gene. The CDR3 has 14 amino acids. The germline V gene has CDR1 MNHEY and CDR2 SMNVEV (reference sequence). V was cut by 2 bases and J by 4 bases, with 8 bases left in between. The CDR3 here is CASSLRRGNEKLFF. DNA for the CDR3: TGTGCCAGCAGTTTACGACGGGGTAATGAAAAACTGTTTTTT. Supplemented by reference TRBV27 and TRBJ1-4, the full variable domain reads EAQVTQNPRYLITVTGKKLTVTCSQNMNHEYMSWYRQDPGLGLRQIYYSMNVEVTDKGDVPEGYKVSRKEKRNFPLILESPSPNQTSLYFCASSLRRGNEKLFFGSGTQLSVL.

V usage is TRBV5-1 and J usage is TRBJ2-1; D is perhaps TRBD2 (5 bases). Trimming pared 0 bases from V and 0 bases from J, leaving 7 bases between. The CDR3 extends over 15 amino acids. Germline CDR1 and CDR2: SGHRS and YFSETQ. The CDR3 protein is CASSLVGSSYNEQFF. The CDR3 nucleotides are TGCGCCAGCAGCTTGGTGGGGAGCTCCTACAATGAGCAGTTCTTC.

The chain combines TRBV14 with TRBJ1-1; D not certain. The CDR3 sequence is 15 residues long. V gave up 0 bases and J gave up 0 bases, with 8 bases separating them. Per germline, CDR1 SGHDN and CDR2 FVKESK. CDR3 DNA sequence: TGTGCCAGCAGCCAAGAGCAACTCTTGAACACTGAAGCTTTCTTT. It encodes CASSQEQLLNTEAFF.

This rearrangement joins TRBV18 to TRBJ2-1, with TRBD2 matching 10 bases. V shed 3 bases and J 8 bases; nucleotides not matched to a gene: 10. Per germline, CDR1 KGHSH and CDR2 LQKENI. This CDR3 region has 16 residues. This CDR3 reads CASSPGAGGPSDEQFF. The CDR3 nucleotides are TGTGCCAGCTCACCGGGAGCGGGGGGGCCTTCGGATGAGCAGTTCTTC.

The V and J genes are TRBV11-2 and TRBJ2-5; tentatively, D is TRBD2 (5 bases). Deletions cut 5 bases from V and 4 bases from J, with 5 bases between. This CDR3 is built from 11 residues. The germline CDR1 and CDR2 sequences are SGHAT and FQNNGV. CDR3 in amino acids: CASSRGETQYF. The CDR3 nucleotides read TGTGCCAGCAGCCGGGGAGAGACCCAGTACTTC.

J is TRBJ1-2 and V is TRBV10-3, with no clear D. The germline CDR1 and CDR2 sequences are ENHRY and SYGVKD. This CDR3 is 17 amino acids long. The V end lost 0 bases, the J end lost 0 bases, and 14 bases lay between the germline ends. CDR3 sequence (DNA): TGTGCCATCAGTGAGTCGGGCAGGAACATAGCTAACTATGGCTACACCTTC. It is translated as CAISESGRNIANYGYTF.

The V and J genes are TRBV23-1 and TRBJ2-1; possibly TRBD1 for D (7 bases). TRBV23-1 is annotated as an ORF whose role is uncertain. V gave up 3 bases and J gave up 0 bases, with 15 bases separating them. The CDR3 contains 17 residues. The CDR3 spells CASSHPGQGGSYNEQFF. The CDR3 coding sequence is TGCGCCAGCAGTCACCCAGGGCAGGGGGGCTCCTACAATGAGCAGTTCTTC.

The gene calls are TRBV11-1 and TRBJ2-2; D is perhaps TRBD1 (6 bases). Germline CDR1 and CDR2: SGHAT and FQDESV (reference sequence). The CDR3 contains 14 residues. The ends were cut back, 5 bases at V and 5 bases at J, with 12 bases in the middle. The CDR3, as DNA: TGTGCCAGCAGCCAAAGGCAGGGGACCGGGGAGCTGTTTTTT. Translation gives CASSQRQGTGELFF.